This T cell receptor beta chain was sequenced in a study of OX40 agonist ivuxolimab in advanced cancers. The overall study: The study treated patients with ivuxolimab, an agonistic anti-OX40 (CD134) antibody. Each dose-escalation patient presented with hepatocellular carcinoma, melanoma, renal cell or head and neck cancer.

Profiling relied on immunoSEQ multiplex PCR, and the TCRdb table lists in-frame clones only, not all of them. The sample holds roughly 100,000 clones, roughly 89% seen once. The CDR3 runs to 16 residues. The trim removed 0 bases at V and 4 bases at J, leaving 9 bases unmatched. Germline CDR1 SQVTM, CDR2 ANQGSEA. This sequence was found in an adult with an advanced solid tumor such as melanoma, head and neck, liver or kidney cancer. Sequencing was performed on CD4+ or CD8+ T cells sorted from blood, taken in a trial of the OX40 agonist ivuxolimab. The chain links TRBV29-1 to TRBJ2-1, with TRBD1 matching over 7 bases. The CDR3 reads CSVEDPLPDRYNEQFF. CDR3 DNA: TGCAGCGTTGAAGATCCCCTACCGGACAGGTACAATGAGCAGTTCTTC.